A selection of T cell receptor beta chains follows, all from one sample in a study of shared clonotypes between healthy human individuals. The assay was immunoSEQ multiplex PCR, and TCRdb's table has in-frame clones only and misses some. The sample lists about 2.4 million clones, more than 85% occurring once. Sequencing used naive CD4+ T cells from PBMCs. These receptors were taken from a man younger than 30 in good health. Some clones in this sample may be carry-over from other donors' samples. CDR3s include the opening cysteine and the closing phenylalanine or tryptophan. The order of the fields is J gene, clone size, D gene, V gene, CDR3 protein, CDR3 DNA. D genes are given only for firm matches. Clone size is stated in some rows and not others, as once, few, many or a class when expanded.

>TRBJ2-7|.|.|TRBV4-1
CASSQPQSSYEQYF
TGCGCCAGCAGCCAACCCCAAAGCTCCTACGAGCAGTACTTC
>TRBJ2-4|.|TRBD2|TRBV7-2
CASSHPEAGVYIQYF
TGTGCCAGCAGCCACCCCGAAGCGGGAGTCTACATTCAGTACTTC
>TRBJ1-1|few|TRBD1|TRBV29-1
CSVRGLYSTEAFF
TGCAGCGTTAGGGGGCTATATTCCACTGAAGCTTTCTTT
>TRBJ2-3|.|.|TRBV11-2
CASTTVKMTSTDTQYF
TGTGCCAGCACCACCGTTAAAATGACTAGCACAGATACGCAGTATTTT
>TRBJ2-2|.|TRBD1|TRBV11-3
CASSPGVGGTNTGELFF
TGTGCCAGCAGCCCCGGGGTAGGGGGCACGAACACCGGGGAGCTGTTTTTT
>TRBJ2-6|.|.|TRBV7-9
CASSLTELRSGANVLTF
TGTGCCAGCAGCTTAACAGAACTCCGCTCTGGGGCCAACGTCCTGACTTTC
>TRBJ2-5|.|TRBD1|TRBV6-6
CASRKPGQGRSETQYF
TGTGCCAGCAGGAAGCCGGGACAGGGGAGGTCGGAGACCCAGTACTTC
>TRBJ2-2|.|TRBD2|TRBV2
CASRRGSREGRNTGELFF
TGTGCCAGCAGGCGGGGTTCGCGGGAGGGGCGGAACACCGGGGAGCTGTTTTTT
>TRBJ2-7|.|.|TRBV2
CANGPQGHSYEQYF
TGTGCCAATGGCCCTCAGGGGCACTCCTACGAGCAGTACTTC
>TRBJ1-4|.|.|TRBV7-8
CASSLGHVPEKLFF
TGTGCCAGCAGTTTGGGCCACGTTCCGGAAAAACTGTTTTTT
>TRBJ2-2|.|TRBD1|TRBV7-7
CASAGTVNTGELFF
TGTGCCAGCGCCGGGACAGTGAACACCGGGGAGCTGTTTTTT
>TRBJ2-1|.|.|TRBV27
CASSWLGGVGYNEQFF
TGTGCCAGCTCCTGGTTGGGGGGAGTGGGCTACAATGAGCAGTTCTTC
>TRBJ2-7|once|.|TRBV6-5
CASSIRRGLTYEQYF
TGTGCCAGCAGCATAAGGCGGGGGCTAACCTACGAGCAGTACTTC
>TRBJ2-3|.|.|TRBV6-5
CASSAAPTDTQYF
TGTGCCAGCAGCGCCGCCCCCACAGATACGCAGTATTTT
>TRBJ2-2|.|TRBD2|TRBV27
CASSSLFVAGGPTGELFF
TGTGCCAGCAGTTCTCTTTTCGTAGCGGGAGGCCCCACCGGGGAGCTGTTTTTT
>TRBJ2-7|.|TRBD2|TRBV4-2
CASSQDPAGHWSGRATYEQYF
TGTGCCAGCAGCCAAGATCCTGCGGGACACTGGAGCGGGAGGGCGACCTACGAGCAGTACTTC
>TRBJ1-4|.|TRBD1|TRBV7-9
CASTNRDSEKLFF
TGTGCCAGCACCAACAGGGACAGTGAAAAACTGTTTTTT
>TRBJ1-2|.|.|TRBV28
CASSLGRQNYGYTF
TGTGCCAGCAGTTTAGGCCGGCAAAACTATGGCTACACCTTC
>TRBJ2-1|.|TRBD2|TRBV19
CASSAISSGSYNEQFF
TGTGCCAGTAGTGCCATCTCTAGCGGGAGTTACAATGAGCAGTTCTTC
>TRBJ2-3|few|.|TRBV5-1
CASSLGADTQYF
TGCGCCAGCAGCTTGGGTGCAGATACGCAGTATTTT
>TRBJ2-5|.|TRBD2|TRBV12-5
CASAKTSGEETQYF
TGTGCTAGTGCCAAGACTAGCGGAGAAGAGACCCAGTACTTC
>TRBJ2-1|.|.|TRBV18
CASLRPSYNEQFF
TGTGCCTCCCTCCGCCCCTCCTACAATGAGCAGTTCTTC
>TRBJ1-2|.|TRBD1|TRBV5-4
CASSPIAGGISGYTF
TGTGCCAGCAGCCCCATAGCAGGGGGAATAAGTGGCTACACCTTC
>TRBJ2-3|.|.|TRBV27
CASTKRGTDTQYF
TGTGCCAGCACCAAGAGGGGCACAGATACGCAGTATTTT
>TRBJ1-1|once|.|TRBV2
CASRASGVNTEAFF
TGTGCCAGTCGGGCCTCAGGCGTGAACACTGAAGCTTTCTTT
>TRBJ1-1|.|.|TRBV2
CASSEDWPEAFF
TGTGCCAGCAGTGAAGATTGGCCTGAAGCTTTCTTT
>TRBJ2-1|.|.|TRBV6-5
CATPGQIDNEQFF
TGTGCCACACCGGGACAAATAGACAATGAGCAGTTCTTC
>TRBJ1-3|.|.|TRBV11-3
CASSLDGRSSGNTIYF
TGTGCCAGCAGCTTAGACGGACGTAGCTCTGGAAACACCATATATTTT
>TRBJ2-2|.|.|TRBV6-6
CASSRGLPHTGELFF
TGTGCCAGCAGTCGGGGACTCCCGCACACCGGGGAGCTGTTTTTT
>TRBJ1-1|.|TRBD1|TRBV5-6
CASTTTGGWLNTEAFF
TGTGCCAGCACCACCACAGGGGGCTGGTTAAACACTGAAGCTTTCTTT
>TRBJ1-2|.|.|TRBV6-1
CASSETFNYGYTF
TGTGCCAGCAGCGAGACATTTAACTATGGCTACACCTTC
>TRBJ1-5|.|TRBD1|TRBV30
CAWSGDSTNQPQHF
TGTGCCTGGAGTGGGGACAGTACCAATCAGCCCCAGCATTTT
>TRBJ2-3|.|.|TRBV5-1
CASSIQLSSDTQYF
TGCGCCAGCAGCATACAGTTAAGTAGCGATACGCAGTATTTT
>TRBJ1-4|.|TRBD1|TRBV28
CASSETGATNEKLFF
TGTGCCAGCAGTGAGACAGGGGCAACTAATGAAAAACTGTTTTTT
>TRBJ2-2|.|.|TRBV5-1
CASSLGFLMGELFF
TGCGCCAGCAGCTTGGGATTTCTCATGGGGGAGCTGTTTTTT
>TRBJ2-3|.|.|TRBV2
CASSSIGDTQYF
TGTGCCAGCAGTTCGATTGGGGATACGCAGTATTTT
>TRBJ1-1|once|.|TRBV7-2
CASSLLGTSNTEAFF
TGTGCCAGCAGCTTACTCGGGACAAGCAACACTGAAGCTTTCTTT
>TRBJ1-4|.|TRBD1|TRBV5-4
CASSFRQGGFRIGKLFF
TGTGCCAGCAGCTTTCGACAGGGCGGCTTCCGAATCGGAAAACTGTTTTTT
>TRBJ2-3|.|.|TRBV10-3
CAISVGSTDTQYF
TGTGCCATCAGTGTGGGGAGCACAGATACGCAGTATTTT
>TRBJ2-1|.|.|TRBV18
CASSLETGREVRGKQFF
TGTGCCAGCTCACTAGAGACGGGACGGGAGGTCAGGGGAAAGCAGTTCTTC
>TRBJ1-2|.|TRBD1|TRBV19
CASEWDRGLGYTF
TGTGCCAGTGAGTGGGACAGGGGGCTTGGCTACACCTTC
>TRBJ2-7|.|.|TRBV5-6
CASSLVSGSLVYEQYF
TGTGCCAGCAGCTTGGTCTCAGGCAGTTTGGTATACGAGCAGTACTTC
>TRBJ2-3|.|.|TRBV7-9
CASSSVTDTQYF
TGTGCCAGCAGCTCCGTCACGGATACGCAGTATTTT
>TRBJ2-7|.|.|TRBV6-1
CASSEAGGDPYF
TGTGCCAGCAGTGAAGCGGGCGGGGATCCGTACTTC